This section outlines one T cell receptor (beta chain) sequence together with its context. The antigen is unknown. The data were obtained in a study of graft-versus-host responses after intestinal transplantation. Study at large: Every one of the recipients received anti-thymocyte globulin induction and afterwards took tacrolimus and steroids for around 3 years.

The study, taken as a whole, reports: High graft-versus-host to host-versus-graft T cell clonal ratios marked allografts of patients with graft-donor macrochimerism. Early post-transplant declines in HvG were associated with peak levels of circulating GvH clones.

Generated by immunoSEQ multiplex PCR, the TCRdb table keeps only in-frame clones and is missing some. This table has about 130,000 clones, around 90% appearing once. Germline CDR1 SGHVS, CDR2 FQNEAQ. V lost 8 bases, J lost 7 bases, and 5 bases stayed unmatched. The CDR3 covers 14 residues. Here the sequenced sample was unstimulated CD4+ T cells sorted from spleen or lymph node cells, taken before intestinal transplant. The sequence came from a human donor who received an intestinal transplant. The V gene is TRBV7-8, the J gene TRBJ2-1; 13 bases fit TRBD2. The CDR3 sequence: CASRGLAGENEQFF. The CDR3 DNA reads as TGTGCCAGCCGTGGACTAGCGGGAGAGAATGAGCAGTTCTTC.